The TCR beta chain described here comes from a study of T-cell memory formation after mild COVID-19. General study results and limits: Later expanders leaned CD4+, whereas clones that contracted between day 15 and 85 were balanced CD4/CD8. CD4+ contracting clones lay mainly in CM and EM, CD8+ ones in EMRA.

Note on this clonotype: Its antigen is unidentified.

Libraries for TCRalpha and TCRbeta carried sample barcodes and unique molecular identifiers via 5'RACE. A single record per CDR3 protein comes from TCRdb applying MiXCR to the 5' RACE reads. The table shows approximately 490,000 distinct CDR3 sequences, with around 21% occurring only once. Germline V gives CDR1 SGHNT, CDR2 YYREEE (reference sequence). The CDR3 totals 19 residues. After removal of 4 bases from V and 0 bases from J, the junction contained 11 bases not matched to a gene. Sequenced: PBMCs or a T cell subset sorted from them (not recorded which). The chain uses TRBV5-4 and TRBJ2-1, with 12 bases aligning to TRBD2. The origin of this receptor is an adult woman who had mild COVID-19 (a few samples of this study predate the infection). Cell type and time point are not known. Here the CDR3 DNA reads TGTGCCAGCAGCACGACTCTAGCGGGGGGGAAGAGCTCCTACAATGAGCAGTTCTTC. Translating gives CASSTTLAGGKSSYNEQFF. The variable domain in full, completed from reference TRBV5-4 and TRBJ2-1, reads ETGVTQSPTHLIKTRGQQVTLRCSSQSGHNTVSWYQQALGQGPQFIFQYYREEENGRGNFPPRFSGLQFPNYSSELNVNALELDDSALYLCASSTTLAGGKSSYNEQFFGPGTRLTVL.